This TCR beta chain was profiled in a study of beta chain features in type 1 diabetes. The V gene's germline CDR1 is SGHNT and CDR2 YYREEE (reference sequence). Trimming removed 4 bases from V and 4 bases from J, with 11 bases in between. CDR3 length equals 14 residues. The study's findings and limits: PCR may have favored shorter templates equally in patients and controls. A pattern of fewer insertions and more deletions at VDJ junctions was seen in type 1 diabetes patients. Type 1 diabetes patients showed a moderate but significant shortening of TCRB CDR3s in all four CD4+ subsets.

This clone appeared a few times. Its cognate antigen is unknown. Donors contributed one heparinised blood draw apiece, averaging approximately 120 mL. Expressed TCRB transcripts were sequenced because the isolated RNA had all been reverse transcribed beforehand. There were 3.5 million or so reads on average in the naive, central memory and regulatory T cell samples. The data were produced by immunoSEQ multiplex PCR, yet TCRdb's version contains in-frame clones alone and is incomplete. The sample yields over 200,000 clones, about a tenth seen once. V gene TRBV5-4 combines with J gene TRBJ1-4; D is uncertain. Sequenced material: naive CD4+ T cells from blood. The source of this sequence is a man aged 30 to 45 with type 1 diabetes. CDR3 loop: CASSMDGNNEKLFF. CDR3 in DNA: TGTGCCAGCAGCATGGACGGGAATAATGAAAAACTGTTTTTT.